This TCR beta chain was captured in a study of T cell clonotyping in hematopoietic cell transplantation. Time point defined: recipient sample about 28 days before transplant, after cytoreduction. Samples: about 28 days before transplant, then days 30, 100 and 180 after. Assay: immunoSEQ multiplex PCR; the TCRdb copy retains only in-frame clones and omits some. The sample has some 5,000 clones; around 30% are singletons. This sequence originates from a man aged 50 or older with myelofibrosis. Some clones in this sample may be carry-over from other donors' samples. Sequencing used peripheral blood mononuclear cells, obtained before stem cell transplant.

CDR3 loop: CASSLQQGTGQYF. In nucleotides, the CDR3 is TGTGCCAGCAGCTTGCAACAGGGCACCGGGCAGTACTTC. The chain joins TRBV5-6 to TRBJ2-7; possibly TRBD1 for D (6 bases). Looked up from germline, CDR1 is SGHDT and CDR2 is YYEEEE. V was cut by 1 base and J by 9 bases, with 14 bases left in between. The CDR3 is made up of 13 amino acids.